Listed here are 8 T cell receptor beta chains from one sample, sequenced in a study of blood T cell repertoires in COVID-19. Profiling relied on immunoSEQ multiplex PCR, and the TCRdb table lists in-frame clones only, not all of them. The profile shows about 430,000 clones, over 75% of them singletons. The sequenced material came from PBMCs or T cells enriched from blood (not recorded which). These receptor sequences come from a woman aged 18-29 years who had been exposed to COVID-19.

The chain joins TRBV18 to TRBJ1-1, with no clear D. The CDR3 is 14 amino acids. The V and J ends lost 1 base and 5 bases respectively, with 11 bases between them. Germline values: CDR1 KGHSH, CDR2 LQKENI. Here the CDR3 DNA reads TGTGCCAGCTCACCACTAGGGTCGGGGACTGAAGCTTTCTTT. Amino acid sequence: CASSPLGSGTEAFF.

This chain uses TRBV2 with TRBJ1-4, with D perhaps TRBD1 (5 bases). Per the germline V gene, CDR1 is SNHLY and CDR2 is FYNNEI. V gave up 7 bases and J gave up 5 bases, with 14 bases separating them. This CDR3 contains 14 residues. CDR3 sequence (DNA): TGTGCCAGCACCTTTAGGGCAGGGAATGAAAAACTGTTTTTT. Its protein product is CASTFRAGNEKLFF.

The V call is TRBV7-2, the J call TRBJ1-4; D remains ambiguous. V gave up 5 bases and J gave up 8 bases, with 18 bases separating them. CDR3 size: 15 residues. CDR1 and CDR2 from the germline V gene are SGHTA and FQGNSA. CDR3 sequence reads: CASSHDGSRGEKLFF. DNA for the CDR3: TGTGCCAGCAGCCACGATGGCAGTCGCGGGGAAAAACTGTTTTTT.

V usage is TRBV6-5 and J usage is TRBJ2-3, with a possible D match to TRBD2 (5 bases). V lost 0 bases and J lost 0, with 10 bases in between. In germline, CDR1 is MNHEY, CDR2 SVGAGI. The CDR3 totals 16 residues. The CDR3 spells CASSYSPADSTDTQYF. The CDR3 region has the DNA TGTGCCAGCAGTTACTCGCCAGCGGATAGCACAGATACGCAGTATTTT.

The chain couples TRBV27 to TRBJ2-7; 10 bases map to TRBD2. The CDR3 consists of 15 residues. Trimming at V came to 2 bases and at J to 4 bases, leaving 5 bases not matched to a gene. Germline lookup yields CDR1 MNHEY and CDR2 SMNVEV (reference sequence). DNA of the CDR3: TGTGCCAGCAGTTTAGCGGCTAGCGGGAGTTACGAGCAGTACTTC. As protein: CASSLAASGSYEQYF.

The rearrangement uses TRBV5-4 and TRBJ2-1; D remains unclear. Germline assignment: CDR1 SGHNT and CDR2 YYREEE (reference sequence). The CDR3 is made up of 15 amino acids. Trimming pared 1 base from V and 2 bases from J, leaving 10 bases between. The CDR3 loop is CASSLWSSTYNEQFF. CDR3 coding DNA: TGTGCCAGCAGCTTGTGGAGCTCTACCTACAATGAGCAGTTCTTC.

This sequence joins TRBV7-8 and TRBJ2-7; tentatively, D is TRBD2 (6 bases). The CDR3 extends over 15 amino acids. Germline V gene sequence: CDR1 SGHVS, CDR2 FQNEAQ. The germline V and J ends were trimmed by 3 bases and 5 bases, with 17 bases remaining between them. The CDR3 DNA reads TGTGCCAGCAGCTTTTCGGGGGAGAGGTCCCACGAGCAGTACTTC. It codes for CASSFSGERSHEQYF.

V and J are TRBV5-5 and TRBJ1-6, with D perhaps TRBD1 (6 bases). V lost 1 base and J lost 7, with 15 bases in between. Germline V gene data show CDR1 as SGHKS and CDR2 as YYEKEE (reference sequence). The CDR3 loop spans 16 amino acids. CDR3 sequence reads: CASSLSFGTLNSPLHF. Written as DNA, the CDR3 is TGTGCCAGCAGCTTGAGCTTCGGGACACTAAATTCACCCCTCCACTTT.